This T cell receptor beta chain was sequenced during a study of CD8 T cells in Susac syndrome. Comment on this clonotype: Its antigen is not known.

Random hexamers were used to reverse transcribe an amount of roughly 0.5 to 1 ug RNA. Using its own MiXCR run on the immunoSEQ multiplex PCR reads, TCRdb lists one record per CDR3 protein. The sample lists approximately 83,000 distinct CDR3 sequences; 90% to 95% were seen once. Broader study findings: Within total CD8+ repertoires, around 15 Susac-specific public clones were found, and within CD8+ TEMRA repertoires, about 5.

After removal of 10 bases from V and 2 bases from J, the junction contained 9 bases not matched to a gene. Germline V gene sequence: CDR1 MNHNS, CDR2 SASEGT. CDR3 length: 14 residues. The sequencing sample was made of CD8+ T cells from PBMCs. The V gene is TRBV6-1, the J gene TRBJ2-3; 7 bases match TRBD2. The TCR was taken from a human donor with Susac syndrome. The CDR3 protein is CATRAGLDTDTQYF. The CDR3 DNA follows: TGTGCCACCAGAGCGGGATTGGACACAGATACGCAGTATTTT.